There are a few counts of the clone carrying this TCR beta chain. Its target is unknown. These data come from a study of type 1 regulatory T cells. Across the study: T-allo10 is an in vitro-generated, Tr1-enriched CD4 T cell product specific for alloantigen.

The germline CDR1 and CDR2 sequences are SNHLY and FYNNEI. This CDR3 is 15 amino acids long. Between the trimmed V and J ends, which lost 8 bases and 1 base, there was a span of 16 bases. TCRdb reanalysed the reads using MiXCR and keeps one entry per CDR3 protein. The sample includes over 55,000 distinct CDR3 sequences, around 60% of them seen just once. The sequenced sample consisted of cultured T cells, either the whole culture or a sorted T cell fraction (not recorded which). Specified subset: Tr1-enriched cell product generated in vitro against host alloantigens. The receptor was derived from a human donor in good health. This rearrangement joins TRBV2 to TRBJ2-3; D ambiguous. CDR3 in amino acids: CASAKGGSGTDTQYF. CDR3 coding DNA: TGTGCCAGCGCCAAGGGTGGATCGGGCACAGATACGCAGTATTTT.